This is a list of T cell receptor beta chains from one sample in a study of response to subunit inactivated influenza vaccine. A single record per CDR3 protein comes from TCRdb applying MiXCR to the RT-PCR reads. The table shows 560,000 or so distinct CDR3 sequences, with about 7.6% occurring only once. The input for sequencing was PBMCs from blood, taken about 23 months after vaccination. These receptors were obtained from a man aged 45 to 75 who received an inactivated influenza vaccine. The CDR3 runs from the conserved cysteine through the conserved F or W. The order of the fields is clone size, D gene, V gene, J gene, CDR3 protein, CDR3 DNA. The D gene is left open where the match is weak. Only some rows state a clone size, as once, few, many or a class for expanded clones.

>NA|TRBD1|TRBV6-2/TRBV6-3|TRBJ1-1
CAINRGLNTEAFF
TGTGCCATCAACAGGGGGCTGAACACTGAAGCTTTCTTT
>many|TRBD1|TRBV6-1|TRBJ1-2
CASSPTMRTGSNYGYTF
TGTGCCAGCAGTCCTACGATGAGGACAGGGTCTAACTATGGCTACACCTTC
>NA|TRBD1|TRBV28|TRBJ1-5
CASSLGTVGNQPQHF
TGTGCCAGCAGTTTAGGGACAGTAGGCAATCAGCCCCAGCATTTT
>NA|NA|TRBV20-1|TRBJ2-2
CSAVDRPNTGELFF
TGCAGTGCTGTAGACAGACCGAACACCGGGGAGCTGTTTTTT
>NA|NA|TRBV4-1|TRBJ2-7
CASSPRTADYPGRYYF
TGCGCCAGCAGCCCCCGGACAGCGGACTACCCTGGGCGATATTACTTC
>once|NA|TRBV5-6|TRBJ2-2
CAMSSFPTVTNTGELFF
TGTGCCATGAGCTCGTTCCCGACTGTGACGAACACCGGGGAGCTGTTTTTT
>few|NA|TRBV5-1|TRBJ2-3
CASSWLDSGPADTQYF
TGCGCCAGCAGCTGGCTAGACAGCGGCCCCGCAGATACGCAGTATTTT
>many|TRBD1|TRBV6-1|TRBJ2-5
CASSPYRGQETQYF
TGTGCCAGCAGTCCTTACAGGGGCCAAGAGACCCAGTACTTC
>NA|TRBD1|TRBV4-1|TRBJ2-1
CASSQRQGNHEQFF
TGCGCCAGCAGCCAGCGACAGGGGAATCATGAGCAGTTCTTC
>NA|NA|TRBV28|TRBJ2-7
CASSVRIEDEQYF
TGTGCCAGCAGCGTAAGGATTGAGGACGAGCAGTACTTC
>many|NA|TRBV7-9|TRBJ2-7
CASSLAHGSSYEQYF
TGTGCCAGCAGCTTAGCGCACGGCAGCTCGTACGAGCAGTACTTC
>few|NA|TRBV5-1|TRBJ2-6
CASTLSGANVLTF
TGCGCCAGCACCCTATCTGGGGCCAACGTCCTGACTTTC
>few|NA|TRBV11-2|TRBJ2-5
CASSLGTVRETQYF
TGTGCCAGCAGCTTAGGGACAGTTCGGGAGACCCAGTACTTC
>few|NA|TRBV7-2|TRBJ2-2
CASSSGLEDTGELFF
TGTGCCAGCAGCTCGGGCCTAGAGGACACCGGGGAGCTGTTTTTT
>many|TRBD2|TRBV20-1|TRBJ2-1
CSAFQTSGRRNEQFF
TGCAGTGCTTTCCAGACTAGCGGGAGACGCAATGAGCAGTTCTTC
>few|NA|TRBV27|TRBJ2-2
CATGRVRTGELFF
TGTGCCACGGGAAGGGTTAGGACCGGGGAGCTGTTTTTT
>NA|TRBD1|TRBV6-2/TRBV6-3|TRBJ1-5
CASRSPGQGEQPQHF
TGTGCCAGCAGGTCACCGGGACAGGGGGAACAGCCCCAGCATTTT
>many|TRBD1|TRBV6-2/TRBV6-3|TRBJ2-3
CASRDSKTSTITDTQYF
TGTGCCAGCCGGGACAGCAAGACCTCAACGATCACTGATACGCAGTATTTT
>few|TRBD1|TRBV5-1|TRBJ2-5
CASSWSGGPQETQYF
TGCGCCAGCAGCTGGTCAGGGGGCCCCCAAGAGACCCAGTACTTC
>NA|TRBD2|TRBV20-1|TRBJ2-5
CSASSGGAETQYF
TGCAGTGCTTCCAGCGGGGGGGCAGAGACCCAGTACTTC
>NA|TRBD1|TRBV12-3/TRBV12-4|TRBJ2-7
CASRRSRGQYEQYF
TGTGCCAGCAGGCGTAGCAGGGGACAGTACGAGCAGTACTTC
>many|TRBD2|TRBV12-3/TRBV12-4|TRBJ2-5
CASSRDYETQYF
TGTGCCAGCAGCCGGGACTACGAGACCCAGTACTTC
>NA|TRBD1|TRBV30|TRBJ1-4
CAWSPLGQNNEKLFF
TGTGCCTGGAGTCCACTGGGACAGAATAATGAAAAACTGTTTTTT
>few|NA|TRBV30|TRBJ2-2
CAWSLQGTNTGELFF
TGTGCCTGGAGCCTACAGGGCACGAACACCGGGGAGCTGTTTTTT
>NA|NA|TRBV7-9|TRBJ2-7
CASSLRDGRDEQYF
TGTGCCAGCAGCCTGCGGGACGGTAGGGACGAGCAGTACTTC
>NA|NA|TRBV28|TRBJ1-4
CASSSNRDGDEKLFF
TGTGCCAGCAGTTCGAACCGGGACGGAGATGAAAAACTGTTTTTT
>many|TRBD1|TRBV2|TRBJ2-7
CASKPPGGQGLEQYF
TGTGCCAGCAAACCCCCCGGGGGACAGGGACTTGAGCAGTACTTC
>many|NA|TRBV3-1|TRBJ2-2
CASSPPGNTGELFF
TGTGCCAGCAGCCCACCAGGAAACACCGGGGAGCTGTTTTTT
>NA|TRBD1|TRBV29-1|TRBJ2-2
CSVAAGTDNTGELFF
TGCAGCGTTGCGGCTGGGACAGATAACACCGGGGAGCTGTTTTTT
>few|TRBD1|TRBV28|TRBJ1-3
CASSLYKQGTTGNTIYF
TGTGCCAGCAGTTTATATAAACAGGGGACGACTGGAAACACCATATATTTT
>NA|TRBD1|TRBV20-1|TRBJ1-4
CSARDQGQLNEKLFF
TGCAGTGCTAGAGATCAGGGACAGCTAAATGAAAAACTGTTTTTT
>NA|TRBD1|TRBV7-2|TRBJ2-5
CASSLFWDRGGETQYF
TGTGCCAGCAGCTTATTTTGGGACAGGGGCGGAGAGACCCAGTACTTC
>few|TRBD1|TRBV5-4|TRBJ2-6
CASSLVSKTDRGRGKANVLTF
TGTGCCAGCAGCTTGGTCAGCAAAACGGACAGGGGTCGGGGAAAGGCCAACGTCCTGACTTTC
>many|NA|TRBV29-1|TRBJ2-7
CSVDTGVYEQYF
TGCAGCGTTGACACGGGAGTCTACGAGCAGTACTTC
>NA|NA|TRBV20-1|TRBJ1-4
CSARSRAGEKLFF
TGCAGTGCTAGATCCAGGGCGGGTGAAAAACTGTTTTTT
>NA|NA|TRBV15|TRBJ2-5
CATSIGVRLNEETQYF
TGTGCCACCAGCATCGGCGTAAGACTTAATGAAGAGACCCAGTACTTC
>NA|TRBD1|TRBV4-2|TRBJ2-1
CASSQEHRGTGNEQFF
TGTGCCAGCAGCCAAGAGCACAGGGGGACGGGGAATGAGCAGTTCTTC
>few|TRBD2|TRBV7-2|TRBJ2-1
CASSDVFGRGRFF
TGTGCCAGCAGCGACGTCTTCGGGAGGGGGAGGTTCTTC
>many|NA|TRBV15|TRBJ2-7
CATSRDRGSSYEQYF
TGTGCCACCAGCAGAGACAGGGGAAGCTCCTACGAGCAGTACTTC
>few|TRBD2|TRBV7-8|TRBJ2-1
CASSPPLAGGFGDEQFF
TGTGCCAGCAGTCCCCCACTAGCGGGAGGGTTTGGCGATGAGCAGTTCTTC
>few|TRBD1|TRBV6-2/TRBV6-3|TRBJ1-2
CASSYGTVPNYGYTF
TGTGCCAGCAGTTATGGGACAGTTCCTAACTATGGCTACACCTTC
>NA|NA|TRBV4-1|TRBJ2-2
CASSQEAGVGGELFF
TGCGCCAGCAGCCAAGAAGCTGGGGTTGGCGGGGAGCTGTTTTTT
>few|NA|TRBV5-1|TRBJ2-3
CASTPPGAGDTQYF
TGCGCCAGCACCCCCCCGGGGGCAGGAGATACGCAGTATTTT
>many|NA|TRBV12-3/TRBV12-4|TRBJ1-1
CASSFGRGPTEAFF
TGTGCCAGCAGTTTTGGGCGGGGCCCAACTGAAGCTTTCTTT
>NA|NA|TRBV29-1|TRBJ2-1
CSLGTSTYNEQFF
TGCAGCCTAGGGACTTCTACTTACAATGAGCAGTTCTTC
>NA|TRBD1|TRBV5-1|TRBJ2-7
CASSLIPYRTGSSYEQYF
TGCGCCAGCAGCCTAATACCTTATAGGACAGGGAGCTCCTACGAGCAGTACTTC
>NA|NA|TRBV4-1|TRBJ2-3
CASSQDPTSTDTQYF
TGCGCCAGCAGCCAAGATCCCACTAGCACAGATACGCAGTATTTT
>NA|NA|TRBV9|TRBJ2-7
CSSSRGGLYEQYF
TGTTCCAGCTCGAGAGGAGGGCTCTACGAGCAGTACTTC
>few|NA|TRBV3-1|TRBJ1-2
CASSQAMSGYTF
TGTGCCAGCAGCCAAGCCATGTCCGGCTACACCTTC
>NA|TRBD1|TRBV7-6|TRBJ2-5
CASSLGQGLYQETQYF
TGTGCCAGCAGCTTGGGACAGGGCTTGTACCAAGAGACCCAGTACTTC
>NA|NA|TRBV7-9|TRBJ1-6
CASSLEWGNSPLHF
TGTGCCAGCAGCTTAGAGTGGGGGAATTCACCCCTCCACTTT
>few|TRBD1|TRBV7-2|TRBJ1-6
CASRGQITNNSPLHF
TGTGCCAGCAGGGGACAGATAACAAATAATTCACCCCTCCACTTT
>many|NA|TRBV5-1|TRBJ2-3
CASSLPADTQYF
TGCGCCAGCAGCTTGCCCGCAGATACGCAGTATTTT
>few|TRBD2|TRBV29-1|TRBJ2-1
CSVDSLAGGGEQFF
TGCAGCGTTGACTCTCTAGCGGGGGGAGGGGAGCAGTTCTTC
>NA|TRBD1|TRBV29-1|TRBJ2-7
CSVDSGTGVEQYF
TGCAGCGTTGATAGCGGGACAGGGGTTGAGCAGTACTTC
>few|NA|TRBV2|TRBJ1-5
CASKSRATSNQPQHF
TGTGCCAGCAAGTCCCGCGCTACTAGCAATCAGCCCCAGCATTTT
>many|NA|TRBV5-1|TRBJ1-6
CASSPRQDNSPLHF
TGCGCCAGCAGCCCGAGACAAGATAATTCACCCCTCCACTTT
>few|NA|TRBV7-2|TRBJ2-3
CASSSPPWAGWADTQYF
TGTGCCAGCAGCTCCCCCCCGTGGGCAGGGTGGGCAGATACGCAGTATTTT
>NA|NA|TRBV6-1|TRBJ1-1
CASSEPRSPFGFF
TGTGCCAGCAGTGAACCTCGATCCCCTTTCGGTTTCTTT
>NA|NA|TRBV15|TRBJ2-3
CATSPGPHTDTQYF
TGTGCCACCTCTCCGGGCCCGCACACAGATACGCAGTATTTT